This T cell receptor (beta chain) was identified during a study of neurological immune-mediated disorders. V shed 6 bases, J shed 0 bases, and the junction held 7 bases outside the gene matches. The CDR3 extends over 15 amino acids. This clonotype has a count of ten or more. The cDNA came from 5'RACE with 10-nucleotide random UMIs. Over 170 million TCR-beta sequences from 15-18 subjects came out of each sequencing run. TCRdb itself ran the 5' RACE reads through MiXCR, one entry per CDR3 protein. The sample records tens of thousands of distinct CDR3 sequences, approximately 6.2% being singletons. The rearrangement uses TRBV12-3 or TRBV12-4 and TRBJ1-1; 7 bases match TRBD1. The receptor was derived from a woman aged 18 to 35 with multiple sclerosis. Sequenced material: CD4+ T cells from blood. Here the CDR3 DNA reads TGTGCCAGCAGCTGGACAGGAGTGATGAACACTGAAGCTTTCTTT. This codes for CASSWTGVMNTEAFF.